A selection of T cell receptor beta chains follows, all from one sample in a study of T cell responses to AZD1222 COVID-19 vaccine. Generated by immunoSEQ multiplex PCR, the TCRdb table keeps only in-frame clones and is missing some. The sample carries about 150,000 clones, roughly 92% recorded once. This specimen consisted of peripheral blood, obtained on day 0 of AZD1222 vaccination. The receptors derive from an adult in good health. Each CDR3 is given with its conserved first and last residue.

CDR3 | length | J | V
CASSRRQDHQPQHF | 14 | TRBJ1-5 | TRBV5-8
CASSSRRANYGYTF | 14 | TRBJ1-2 | TRBV19
CASSQGGASQPQHF | 14 | TRBJ1-5 | TRBV3-1/TRBV3-2
CASSLATSGFVYNEQFF | 17 | TRBJ2-1 | TRBV11-2
CASSLEQYNEQFF | 13 | TRBJ2-1 | TRBV5-4
CAIGHGSGSYEQYF | 14 | TRBJ2-7 | TRBV10-3
CAIEDGFSYEQYF | 13 | TRBJ2-7 | TRBV10-3
CASSPDRHQETQYF | 14 | TRBJ2-5 | TRBV28
CASSADDSANEKLFF | 15 | TRBJ1-4 | TRBV9
CASSGGQYNSPLHF | 14 | TRBJ1-6 | TRBV25-1
CASSKSGRTDTQYF | 14 | TRBJ2-3 | TRBV10-2
CASSQLEGAELFF | 13 | TRBJ2-2 | TRBV12-3/TRBV12-4
CASSSGTGRAGELFF | 15 | TRBJ2-2 | TRBV5-1
CASSPTGGSPLHF | 13 | TRBJ1-6 | TRBV18
CASSIEVAGGNTDTQYF | 17 | TRBJ2-3 | TRBV19
CSVVTRGVDEQYF | 13 | TRBJ2-7 | TRBV29-1
CATSSRGDGYTF | 12 | TRBJ1-2 | TRBV15
CASLDGRDYGYTF | 13 | TRBJ1-2 | TRBV6-5
CASSVYFTYNEQFF | 14 | TRBJ2-1 | TRBV9
CASSSAQGYGYTF | 13 | TRBJ1-2 | TRBV28
CASSQGPLLGGAFF | 14 | TRBJ1-1 | TRBV4-3
CASSPPLGQDGYTF | 14 | TRBJ1-2 | TRBV18
CASSEDRSIQETQYF | 15 | TRBJ2-5 | TRBV18
CASRVQRGAGEQFF | 14 | TRBJ2-1 | TRBV7-2
CASSQEIAGGTEAFF | 15 | TRBJ1-1 | TRBV4-2
CASSLEPPATEAFF | 14 | TRBJ1-1 | TRBV5-1
CASSLGWQDIYEQYF | 15 | TRBJ2-7 | TRBV5-1
CASSYSEGITGNTIYF | 16 | TRBJ1-3 | TRBV6-2/TRBV6-3
CASSLVGGVETQYF | 14 | TRBJ2-5 | TRBV5-1
CASRPGLDYEQYF | 13 | TRBJ2-7 | TRBV5-1
CASSRTNTGELFF | 13 | TRBJ2-2 | TRBV7-8
CASSLLPSGSLKETQYF | 17 | TRBJ2-5 | TRBV28
CASSLDYEQYF | 11 | TRBJ2-7 | TRBV5-6
CASSPDRSGYTF | 12 | TRBJ1-2 | TRBV14
CASSQDTQGVPQPQHF | 16 | TRBJ1-5 | TRBV4-2
CASSLGGTSGGPLGTQYF | 18 | TRBJ2-5 | TRBV5-4